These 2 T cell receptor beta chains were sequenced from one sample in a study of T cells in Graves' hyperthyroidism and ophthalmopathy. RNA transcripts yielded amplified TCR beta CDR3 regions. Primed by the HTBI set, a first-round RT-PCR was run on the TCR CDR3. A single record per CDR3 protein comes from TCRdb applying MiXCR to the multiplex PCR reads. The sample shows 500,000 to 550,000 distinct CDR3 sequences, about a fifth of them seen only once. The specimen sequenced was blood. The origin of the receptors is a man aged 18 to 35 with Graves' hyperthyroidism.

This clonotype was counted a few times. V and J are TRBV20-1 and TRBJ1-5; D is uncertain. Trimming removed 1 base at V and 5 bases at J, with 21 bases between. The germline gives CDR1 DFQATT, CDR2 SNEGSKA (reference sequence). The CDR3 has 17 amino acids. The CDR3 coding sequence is TGCAGTGCTAGAGCGTGGGGAGGGTTGGGCATCGATCAGCCCCAGCATTTT. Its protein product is CSARAWGGLGIDQPQHF.

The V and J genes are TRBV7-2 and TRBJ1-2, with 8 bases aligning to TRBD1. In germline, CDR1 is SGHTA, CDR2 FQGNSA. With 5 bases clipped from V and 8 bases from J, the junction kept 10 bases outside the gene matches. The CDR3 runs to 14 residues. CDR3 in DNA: TGTGCCAGCAGCCCCCGGGGACAGGTCTACGGCTACACCTTC. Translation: CASSPRGQVYGYTF.